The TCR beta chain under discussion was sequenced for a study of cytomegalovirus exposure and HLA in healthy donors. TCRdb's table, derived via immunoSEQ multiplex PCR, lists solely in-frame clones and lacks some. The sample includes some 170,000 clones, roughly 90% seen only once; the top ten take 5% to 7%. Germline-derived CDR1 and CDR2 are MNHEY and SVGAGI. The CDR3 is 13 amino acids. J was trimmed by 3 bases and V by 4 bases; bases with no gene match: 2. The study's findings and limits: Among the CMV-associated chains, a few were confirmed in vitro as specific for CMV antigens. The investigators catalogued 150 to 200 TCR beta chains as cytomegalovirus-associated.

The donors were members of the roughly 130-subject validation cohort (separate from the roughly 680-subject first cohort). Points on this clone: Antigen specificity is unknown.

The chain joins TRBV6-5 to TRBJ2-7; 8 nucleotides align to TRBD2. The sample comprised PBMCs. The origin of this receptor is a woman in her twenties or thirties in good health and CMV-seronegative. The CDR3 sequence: CASSFSGVYEQYF. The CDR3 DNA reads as TGTGCCAGCAGTTTTAGCGGGGTCTACGAGCAGTACTTC.